This T cell receptor beta chain emerged from a study of blood T cell repertoires in COVID-19. The data were produced by immunoSEQ multiplex PCR, yet TCRdb's version contains in-frame clones alone and is incomplete. The table lists 250,000 to 300,000 clones, 80% to 90% of them singletons, with approximately 3.3% in the top ten. The sequence was collected from a woman in her 40s with acute or convalescent COVID-19. The source material was peripheral blood.

CDR3 in DNA: TGCAGCGTTCTAGCGGGGTACTCGGATACGCAGTATTTT. Its protein is CSVLAGYSDTQYF. The V gene is TRBV29-1, the J gene TRBJ2-3, with 9 bases that match TRBD2. Trimming removed 5 bases from V and 6 bases from J; junction bases left unmatched: 6. CDR3 length: 13 amino acids. CDR1 SQVTM and CDR2 ANQGSEA come from the germline V gene.